This note documents a single T cell receptor (beta chain) sequence. V lost 1 base to trimming and J lost 1 base, with 5 bases between them. CDR3 size: 14 residues. Germline V gene sequence: CDR1 LNHDA, CDR2 SQIVND (reference sequence). This sample was included in a study of preoperative IRX-2 immunotherapy in early breast cancer. The treatment denotes: preoperative locoregional IRX-2 cytokine immunotherapy. This phase Ib study tested locoregional IRX-2 cytokine immunotherapy given before surgery. Method: immunoSEQ multiplex PCR; TCRdb's copy keeps in-frame clones and lacks some. This table holds fewer than 30,000 clones, around 90% found once.

The chain joins TRBV19 to TRBJ1-5; D not certain. The source of this sequence is a human donor with breast cancer. The sample here was taken from a patient treated with IRX-2 immunotherapy. The CDR3 nucleotides are TGTGCCAGTAGTATAGCCACCAGCAATCAGCCCCAGCATTTT. It encodes CASSIATSNQPQHF.